These 21 T cell receptor beta chains originate from one sample sequenced in a study of blood T cell repertoires in COVID-19 (dated by TCRdb to the early 2020s). Libraries were constructed by the immunoSEQ multiplex PCR assay. TCRdb re-hosts the immuneACCESS table, in-frame sequences only. Its copies lack some clones; in the studies checked, an unresolved V gene accounts for under half of them, and the cause for the rest is not known. The sample table lists some 180,000 clones, more than 70% of them with a count of one. The ten largest clones capture 2% to 2.5% of the sample. Source material: peripheral blood. Receptors were obtained from a man in his fifties or sixties who had recovered from COVID-19.

The count of this clone is one. V is TRBV6-2 or TRBV6-3 and J is TRBJ2-3; a possible D gene is TRBD1 (5 bases). The germline V gene has CDR1 MNHEY and CDR2 SVGEGT. The CDR3 extends over 13 amino acids. The V end was cut by 6 bases, the J end by 9 bases, with 16 bases between. This chain's CDR3 is CASSYTGPGTQYF. The CDR3 DNA follows: TGTGCCAGCAGCTATACAGGTCCAGGCACGCAGTATTTT.

This clone has only one observation. V is TRBV19 and J is TRBJ2-7, with D possibly matching TRBD2 (5 bases). Germline V gives CDR1 LNHDA, CDR2 SQIVND (reference sequence). V was cut by 7 bases and J by 1 base, with 17 bases left in between. The CDR3 extends over 15 amino acids. CDR3 in DNA: TGTGCCAGTAAAGGCGGAGGTGGACCGTCCTACGAGCAGTACTTC. This sequence encodes CASKGGGGPSYEQYF.

This chain uses TRBV4-3 with TRBJ2-2; D is unresolved. This CDR3 contains 14 residues. Trimming shortened V by 0 bases and J by 2 bases, and 4 bases separated the two germline ends. Germline loops: CDR1 LGHNA, CDR2 YSLEER. The CDR3 coding sequence is TGCGCCAGCAGCCAAGATCTAAACACCGGGGAGCTGTTTTTT. Its translation: CASSQDLNTGELFF.

The genes are TRBV28 and TRBJ2-3; possibly TRBD2 for D (6 bases). Trimming removed 8 bases at V and 1 base at J, with 13 bases between. This CDR3 is built from 14 residues. The germline V gene encodes CDR1 MDHEN and CDR2 SYDVKM. This CDR3 reads CASSSAGRTDTQYF. Written as DNA, the CDR3 is TGTGCCAGCTCTTCTGCGGGGCGCACAGATACGCAGTATTTT.

V and J are TRBV2 and TRBJ2-5; D call uncertain. Germline CDR1 SNHLY, CDR2 FYNNEI. The V gene lost 5 bases and the J gene lost 1 base, with 14 bases spanning the gap. This CDR3 is 15 amino acids long. CDR3: CASSRSPGLQETQYF. The CDR3 bases are TGTGCCAGCAGTCGTTCACCGGGTCTCCAAGAGACCCAGTACTTC.

CDR3 nucleotides: TGTGCCACCCGAGGCCCAAGGAGGACAGATACGCAGTATTTT. Residues: CATRGPRRTDTQYF. The rearrangement links TRBV24-1 to TRBJ2-3; D perhaps matches TRBD2 (5 bases). V was clipped by 9 bases and J by 3 bases, with 15 bases between them. The CDR3 has 14 residues. Germline assignment: CDR1 KGHDR and CDR2 SFDVKD.

This chain uses TRBV9 with TRBJ1-2; D ambiguous. CDR1 and CDR2 from the germline V gene are SGDLS and YYNGEE. CDR3 length: 13 residues. V shed 3 bases and J shed 4 bases, with 10 bases lying between them. The CDR3 DNA reads TGTGCCAGCAGCGGCGTGGGCCTCTATGGCTACACCTTC. Translation gives CASSGVGLYGYTF.

In its sample, this clone was seen a few times. The chain joins TRBV30 to TRBJ2-7; 10 bases are a match to TRBD2. This CDR3 is built from 14 residues. Per the germline V gene, CDR1 is GTSNPN and CDR2 is SVGIG (reference sequence). Losses at the gene ends were 6 bases for V and 6 bases for J; bases not matched to a gene: 11. For the CDR3, the DNA is TGTGCCTGCAACCAGCGGGGGGGCCCCCCCGAGCAGTACTTC. It yields the protein CACNQRGGPPEQYF. Supplemented by reference TRBV30 and TRBJ2-7, the full variable domain reads SQTIHQWPATLVQPVGSPLSLECTVEGTSNPNLYWYRQAAGRGLQLLFYSVGIGQISSEVPQNLSASRPQDRQFILSSKKLLLSDSGFYLCACNQRGGPPEQYFGPGTRLTVT.

The rearrangement uses TRBV9 and TRBJ2-2; 15 nucleotides line up with TRBD2. Germline V gene sequence: CDR1 SGDLS, CDR2 YYNGEE. Unmatched junction bases numbered 7, after V lost 4 bases and J lost 0 bases. CDR3 size: 19 residues. In DNA, the CDR3 is TGTGCCAGCAGCCCCGCGGGACTAGCGGGAGGCACGAACACCGGGGAGCTGTTTTTT. Protein sequence: CASSPAGLAGGTNTGELFF.

CDR3 coding DNA: TGTGCCAGCAGCGTCGGACAGGTGGAGGGTGGCTACACCTTC. Its protein product is CASSVGQVEGGYTF. The chain joins TRBV9 to TRBJ1-2; 7 bases map to TRBD1. Germline-derived CDR1 and CDR2 are SGDLS and YYNGEE. The CDR3 runs 14 residues. V shed 2 bases and J 7 bases; nucleotides not matched to a gene: 8.

V usage is TRBV6-1 and J usage is TRBJ1-2; D unresolved. This CDR3 is built from 15 residues. CDR1 is MNHNS, CDR2 SASEGT, per germline. V lost 0 bases to trimming and J lost 4 bases, with 12 bases between them. CDR3 DNA: TGTGCCAGCAGTGAAGCCGGAGGGAATCCCTATGGCTACACCTTC. Protein product: CASSEAGGNPYGYTF.

The chain employs TRBV19 and TRBJ2-1; 8 bases map to TRBD1. With V trimmed by 3 bases and J by 0 bases, 1 base remained unmatched. Germline-derived CDR1 and CDR2 are LNHDA and SQIVND (reference sequence). The CDR3 totals 15 residues. CDR3 amino acids: CASSMTGASYNEQFF. The CDR3 DNA is TGTGCCAGTAGTATGACAGGGGCCTCCTACAATGAGCAGTTCTTC.

V is TRBV3-1 (or the pseudogene TRBV3-2) and J is TRBJ2-1; D is unclear. Per germline, CDR1 LGHDT and CDR2 YNNKEL (reference sequence). The germline V and J ends were trimmed by 0 bases and 6 bases, with 9 bases remaining between them. The CDR3 runs to 14 residues. CDR3 loop: CASSQDIGFNEQFF. Here the CDR3 DNA reads TGTGCCAGCAGCCAAGATATCGGGTTCAATGAGCAGTTCTTC.

This clone appeared once. The J gene is TRBJ1-4, the V gene TRBV10-3; the D is unclear. The ends were cut back, 5 bases at V and 2 bases at J, with 6 bases in the middle. The CDR3 totals 13 residues. Looked up from germline, CDR1 is ENHRY and CDR2 is SYGVKD. The CDR3 loop is CAISSGTNEKLFF. In nucleotides, the CDR3 is TGTGCCATCAGTTCCGGGACTAATGAAAAACTGTTTTTT.

This clone was found once. The J gene is TRBJ2-3, the V gene TRBV28, with D tentatively TRBD2 (6 bases). Germline V gives CDR1 MDHEN, CDR2 SYDVKM. The V and J ends lost 3 bases and 7 bases respectively, with 14 bases between them. The CDR3 has 14 amino acids. The CDR3 DNA follows: TGTGCCAGCAGTTTTGCGGTTGCGGGGAATACGCAGTATTTT. It codes for CASSFAVAGNTQYF.

This chain uses TRBV18 with TRBJ1-2, with D perhaps TRBD1 (5 bases). The CDR3 consists of 15 residues. Germline lookup yields CDR1 KGHSH and CDR2 LQKENI. V was cut by 3 bases and J by 2 bases, with 13 bases left in between. The CDR3 region is CASSPGAASNYGYTF. DNA for the CDR3: TGTGCCAGCTCACCTGGGGCGGCCTCAAACTATGGCTACACCTTC.

This clone was detected only a few times. The CDR3 nucleotides read TGCAGCGTTGCAGGACAGGGTCCCTACGAGCAGTACTTC. Residues: CSVAGQGPYEQYF. The chain is built from TRBV29-1 and TRBJ2-7; TRBD1 aligns across 8 bases. Germline CDR1 is SQVTM and CDR2 is ANQGSEA. The CDR3 totals 13 residues. V shed 4 bases, J shed 2 bases, and the junction held 4 bases outside the gene matches.

This clone was recorded a few times. This rearrangement joins TRBV10-1 to TRBJ1-1, with 8 bases lining up with TRBD1. The germline V gene has CDR1 WNHNN and CDR2 SYGVQD (reference sequence). Trimming cost V 3 bases and J 5 bases; bases outside gene matches: 2. The CDR3 sequence is 13 residues long. The CDR3 sequence is CASSDRGRTEAFF. As DNA, the CDR3 is TGCGCCAGCAGTGACAGGGGGCGAACTGAAGCTTTCTTT.

The chain combines TRBV5-1 with TRBJ1-4, with D possibly being TRBD1 (6 bases). The CDR3 is 15 residues long. V was cut by 4 bases and J by 2 bases, with 12 bases left in between. CDR1 is SGHRS and CDR2 is YFSETQ in the germline V gene. In DNA, the CDR3 is TGCGCCAGCAGCCTGTGGCAGGGGACTAATGAAAAACTGTTTTTT. Its translation is CASSLWQGTNEKLFF.

The rearrangement uses TRBV6-5 and TRBJ2-7, with unresolved D. Trimming cost V 7 bases and J 0 bases, with 7 bases left between them. Germline V gene data show CDR1 as MNHEY and CDR2 as SVGAGI. This CDR3 has 12 residues. For the CDR3, the DNA is TGTGCCAGCAAGGAGATCTCCTACGAGCAGTACTTC. This sequence encodes CASKEISYEQYF.

The rearrangement links TRBV6-4 to TRBJ2-7; D is perhaps TRBD2 (6 bases). V was trimmed by 10 bases and J by 2 bases, leaving 15 bases between them. CDR1 is MRHNA and CDR2 is SNTAGT in the germline V gene. This CDR3 is built from 13 residues. The CDR3 DNA reads as TGTGCCATCCCGGGAGAACCGCCCTACGAGCAGTACTTC. The encoded protein is CAIPGEPPYEQYF.